Presented here are 8 T cell receptor beta chains from one specimen sequenced in a study of T cells in Graves' hyperthyroidism and ophthalmopathy. The investigators amplified TCR beta CDR3 regions from RNA transcripts. First-round RT-PCR targeting the TCR CDR3 was performed with the HTBI primer set. TCRdb recomputed calls from the multiplex PCR reads with MiXCR, one row per CDR3 protein. The sample lists more than 300,000 distinct CDR3 sequences, about 15% seen once, with 20% to 25% in the top ten. Sequencing input: blood. Receptors were obtained from a woman aged 25 to 39 with Graves' hyperthyroidism.

This chain links TRBV7-3 with TRBJ2-3; D remains unclear. Germline V CDR1 and CDR2: SGHTA, FQGTGA. CDR3 length: 12 residues. With 5 bases removed from V and 11 bases from J, the gap between germline ends came to 14 bases. The CDR3 region has the DNA TGTGCCAGCAGCCGTCCACCCGGCGGGCAGTATTTT. It specifies CASSRPPGGQYF.

This clonotype was counted between two and nine times. The CDR3 nucleotides are TGCAGTGCTAGACAGGACGGTGATAATTCACCCCTCCACTTT. It codes for CSARQDGDNSPLHF. The chain joins TRBV20-1 to TRBJ1-6, with no clear D. Trimming removed 2 bases at V and 5 bases at J, with 10 bases between. Germline CDR1 is DFQATT and CDR2 is SNEGSKA (reference sequence). The CDR3 contains 14 residues.

This clonotype was counted only a few times. The CDR3 loop is CASRTGTELTGELFF. CDR3 coding DNA: TGTGCCAGCAGAACCGGGACAGAGCTGACCGGGGAGCTGTTTTTT. V and J are TRBV12-3 or TRBV12-4 and TRBJ2-2; 7 positions agree with TRBD1. V lost 6 bases and J lost 5; bases outside the gene matches: 9. This CDR3 is 15 amino acids long.

This chain links TRBV5-1 with TRBJ2-7; no clear D. From germline, CDR1 is SGHRS and CDR2 YFSETQ. Trimming stripped 0 bases from V and 5 bases from J, with 12 bases between. This CDR3 has 14 residues. CDR3 in DNA: TGCGCCAGCAGCTTGGGGTGGCAGATCGACGAGCAGTACTTC. This codes for CASSLGWQIDEQYF.

The chain employs TRBV28 and TRBJ2-7; the D gene could be TRBD1 or TRBD2 (5 bases each). Trimming cost V 5 bases and J 4 bases, with 18 bases left between them. Germline CDR1 reads MDHEN; CDR2 reads SYDVKM. CDR3 length: 15 residues. The CDR3 region is CASSPVPGTQYEQYF. The CDR3 DNA reads TGTGCCAGCAGTCCCGTCCCCGGGACGCAATACGAGCAGTACTTC.

In its sample, this clonotype was seen many times. V usage is TRBV24-1 and J usage is TRBJ2-5; D ambiguous. The CDR3 consists of 12 residues. Per germline, CDR1 KGHDR and CDR2 SFDVKD. Trimming shortened V by 4 bases and J by 4 bases, and 6 bases separated the two germline ends. The CDR3 region is CATSDRGETQYF. In nucleotides, the CDR3 is TGTGCCACCAGTGACAGAGGAGAGACCCAGTACTTC.

This clonotype was recorded at least ten times. The CDR3 coding sequence is TGTGCCAGCAGCTTAGACAGGGTGTACCAGTTCTTC. Translating it yields CASSLDRVYQFF. This chain joins TRBV7-9 and TRBJ2-1; tentative D call: TRBD1 (6 bases). The CDR3 runs 12 residues. The germline V and J ends were trimmed by 1 base and 13 bases, with 11 bases remaining between them. Per the germline V gene, CDR1 is SEHNR and CDR2 is FQNEAQ (reference sequence).

This clonotype was recorded at least ten times. The chain has TRBV27 and TRBJ1-6; D unresolved. From germline, CDR1 is MNHEY and CDR2 SMNVEV (reference sequence). V lost 5 bases to trimming and J lost 10 bases, with 12 bases between them. The CDR3 runs to 13 residues. The CDR3: CASSPLEVSPLHF. The CDR3 region has the DNA TGTGCCAGCAGTCCCTTGGAGGTCTCACCCCTCCACTTT.